A selection of T cell receptor beta chains follows, all from one sample in a study of T cell repertoires in cytomegalovirus infection. TCRdb reanalysed the reads using MiXCR and keeps one entry per CDR3 protein. This table holds about 360,000 distinct CDR3 sequences, approximately 18% found once. The source material was PBMCs. These receptors all stem from a human donor in good health (CMV status not recorded). Some clones in this sample may be carry-over from other donors' samples. The CDR3 runs from the conserved cysteine through the conserved F or W. A D gene is named only where the DNA matches it firmly. Clone size is stated in some rows and not others, as once, few, many or a class when expanded.

v_call	d_call	clone_size	j_call	cdr3_nt	cdr3_aa
TRBV7-2	NA	many	TRBJ2-3	TGTGCCAGCAGCCCCTTTTTGGATACGCAGTATTTT	CASSPFLDTQYF
TRBV7-2	NA	many	TRBJ2-7	TGTGCCAGCAGCGAGACTTCTTTCGGGAAGTACTTC	CASSETSFGKYF
TRBV28	NA	NA	TRBJ2-1	TGTGCCAGCAGTTTTTTTGCGGCCTACAATGAGCAGTTCTTC	CASSFFAAYNEQFF
TRBV7-2	NA	many	TRBJ1-2	TGTGCCAGCAGCTTATCTCGAGGACACTACTATGGCTACACCTTC	CASSLSRGHYYGYTF
TRBV7-2	NA	NA	TRBJ2-4	TGTGCCAGACACGACTCCTCCTACTTC	CARHDSSYF
TRBV5-4	TRBD1	few	TRBJ2-7	TGTGCCAGCAGCTTAGGGGACAGGGGCTCCTACGAGCAGTACTTC	CASSLGDRGSYEQYF
TRBV6-1	NA	many	TRBJ2-6	TGTGCCAGCAGTCGCCCCCCCGGGTCTGCAAGCTCTGGGGCCAACGTCCTGACTTTC	CASSRPPGSASSGANVLTF
TRBV29-1	TRBD1	NA	TRBJ2-3	TGCAGCGTCGTGGGGACAGACACAGATACGCAGTATTTT	CSVVGTDTDTQYF
TRBV19	TRBD1	NA	TRBJ2-1	TGTGCCAGTAGTATTCTGGACAGGGGCGGTGAGCAGTTCTTC	CASSILDRGGEQFF
TRBV15	NA	NA	TRBJ1-2	TGTGCCACCAGCGGAGGTATCTATGGCTACACCTTC	CATSGGIYGYTF
TRBV6-4	TRBD1	NA	TRBJ1-1	TGTGCCAGCAGTGTTCAGGGGGAGAACACTGAAGCTTTCTTT	CASSVQGENTEAFF
TRBV12-3/TRBV12-4	TRBD2	NA	TRBJ2-1	TGTGCCAGCAGCCGAAGGACTAGCGGACCCTCCTACAATGAGCAGTTCTTC	CASSRRTSGPSYNEQFF
TRBV12-3/TRBV12-4	NA	many	TRBJ2-3	TGTGCCAGCAGCCCCCCCGGGACCAACACAGATACGCAGTATTTT	CASSPPGTNTDTQYF
TRBV7-8	TRBD1	many	TRBJ1-1	TGTGCCAGCAGCCCTGGACAGGGTTCTAACAACGAAGCTTTCTTT	CASSPGQGSNNEAFF
TRBV6-5	NA	few	TRBJ1-1	TGTGCCAGCAGTTACTCGGCGAGAACTTTCTTT	CASSYSARTFF
TRBV18	NA	few	TRBJ1-4	TGTGCCAGCTCACTTACAAGAAGTGAAAAACTGTTTTTT	CASSLTRSEKLFF
TRBV7-8	TRBD1	many	TRBJ1-1	TGTGCCAGCAGCTTTGACAGGGCGTTGAACACTGAAGCTTTCTTT	CASSFDRALNTEAFF
TRBV15	TRBD1	NA	TRBJ1-1	TGTGCCACCAGCAGAGATCCGGGACAGGGGGCGGTAACTTTCTTT	CATSRDPGQGAVTFF
TRBV19	NA	NA	TRBJ1-1	TGTGCCAGTAGTACCTCGACAGGCTCAAACACTGAAGCTTTCTTT	CASSTSTGSNTEAFF
TRBV2	TRBD2	NA	TRBJ2-2	TGTGCCAGCGGGATAGCGGGAGGCAAGTCCGCCGGGGAGCTGTTTTTT	CASGIAGGKSAGELFF
TRBV18	NA	NA	TRBJ1-2	TGTGCCAGCTCACCACTCCGGGTCCTCAAATACTATGGCTACACCTTC	CASSPLRVLKYYGYTF
TRBV29-1	NA	few	TRBJ2-1	TGCAGCGTTGGTGCCGACACCGACAATGAGCAGTTCTTC	CSVGADTDNEQFF
TRBV7-2	TRBD2	many	TRBJ2-7	TGTGCCAGCAGGGCGGGGGGGTCAACCTACGAGCAGTACTTC	CASRAGGSTYEQYF
TRBV30	NA	NA	TRBJ2-7	TGTGCCTGGAGTGTAGACCTCGGTTACGAGCAGTACTTC	CAWSVDLGYEQYF
TRBV19	TRBD2	few	TRBJ2-1	TGTGCCAGCAGACCAGCGGGAGTATATAATGAGCAGTTCTTC	CASRPAGVYNEQFF
TRBV11-2	NA	NA	TRBJ2-1	TGTGCCAGCAGCCCCGGGCGGGAGCAGTTCTTC	CASSPGREQFF
TRBV7-2	TRBD2	many	TRBJ2-3	TGTGCCAGCAAGACGGGGGGTAGCACAGATACGCAGTATTTT	CASKTGGSTDTQYF
TRBV20-1	NA	few	TRBJ1-6	TGCAGTGCCCCACAAGATTCACCCCTCCACTTT	CSAPQDSPLHF
TRBV9	NA	NA	TRBJ1-1	TGTGCCAGCAGCGTAGGGATGGAGGGGTACCCGGGACGTTGGAACACTGAAGCTTTCTTT	CASSVGMEGYPGRWNTEAFF
TRBV20-1	NA	few	TRBJ2-7	TGCAGTGCCTTGGACCATCGGACCACCTTTTCCTACGAGCAGTACTTC	CSALDHRTTFSYEQYF
TRBV12-3/TRBV12-4	NA	few	TRBJ2-3	TGTGCCAGCAGTTTAGCCCCGGTCGGGACGCAGTATTTT	CASSLAPVGTQYF
TRBV4-2	NA	many	TRBJ2-3	TGTGCCAGCAGCCAAGGTTGGTCGAGGGCTCGGGGCACAGATACGCAGTATTTT	CASSQGWSRARGTDTQYF
TRBV19	NA	few	TRBJ1-2	TGTGCCAGTACCCCAAAGGGAGGCGCTGACTATGGCTACACCTTC	CASTPKGGADYGYTF
TRBV12-3/TRBV12-4	TRBD2	NA	TRBJ2-7	TGTGCCAGCAGCCAACTAGCGGGAAACTACGAGCAGTACTTC	CASSQLAGNYEQYF
TRBV6-1	NA	many	TRBJ1-4	TGTGCCAGCAGTGAAGTACTGGCTGAAAAACTGTTTTTT	CASSEVLAEKLFF
TRBV7-8	NA	many	TRBJ1-1	TGTGCCAGCAGCTTAAGTTCAGGGATTGAAGCTTTCTTT	CASSLSSGIEAFF
TRBV4-1	NA	few	TRBJ1-1	TGCGCCAGCAGCCAAGACCCGGGGGGAGCCATAGATCAAAACACTGAAGCTTTCTTT	CASSQDPGGAIDQNTEAFF
TRBV7-2	TRBD2	many	TRBJ2-5	TGTGCCAGCAGCTTACCTCGCGGGGGACCACAAGAGACCCAGTACTTC	CASSLPRGGPQETQYF
TRBV12-3/TRBV12-4	NA	NA	TRBJ2-3	TGTGCCAGCAGTTTAAGACAGCACACAGATACGCAGTATTTT	CASSLRQHTDTQYF
TRBV7-6	NA	few	TRBJ2-5	TGTGCCAGCAGCTTAGGGGGGGGGACAGGAAACCAAGAGACCCAGTACTTC	CASSLGGGTGNQETQYF
TRBV28	NA	many	TRBJ2-5	TGTGCCAGCAGTCCTCCCGGCCCCGGAGAGACCCAGTACTTC	CASSPPGPGETQYF
TRBV11-2	NA	NA	TRBJ2-5	TGTGCCAGCAGCTCGGAGCTCGGGACCCAGTACTTC	CASSSELGTQYF
TRBV6-5	TRBD2	few	TRBJ2-3	TGTGCCAGCAGTCCAGCGGGGGGCCCTGGCAGGACCACAGATACGCAGTATTTT	CASSPAGGPGRTTDTQYF
TRBV7-6	NA	many	TRBJ1-1	TGTGCCAGCAGTTTAGACGTGGGCAAGAACACTGAAGCTTTCTTT	CASSLDVGKNTEAFF
TRBV6-5	NA	few	TRBJ1-5	TGTGCCAGCAGGAGACAAGCCAATCAGCCCCAGCATTTT	CASRRQANQPQHF
TRBV4-1	TRBD2	few	TRBJ2-2	TGCGCCAGCAGCCAAGTGGTAGCGGGGGGAACCACCGGGGAGCTGTTTTTT	CASSQVVAGGTTGELFF
TRBV6-5	TRBD2	NA	TRBJ2-5	TGTGCCAGCTCGGGACTAGCGGGGCCAGAGACCCAGTACTTC	CASSGLAGPETQYF
TRBV30	NA	few	TRBJ1-4	TGTGCCTGGAGTCCCCGGGACGGGAATGAAAAACTGTTTTTT	CAWSPRDGNEKLFF
TRBV28	NA	NA	TRBJ1-1	TGTGCCAGCAGGGTCAGAAACACTGAAGCTTTCTTT	CASRVRNTEAFF
TRBV5-1	NA	NA	TRBJ2-3	TGCGCCAGAAGCCCGGGGGATGTGTGGACAGATACGCAGTATTTT	CARSPGDVWTDTQYF
TRBV7-8	NA	many	TRBJ2-1	TGTGCCAGCAGCTTATCATCTTCGCGTGAGCAGTTCTTC	CASSLSSSREQFF
TRBV7-2	NA	many	TRBJ1-4	TGTGCCAGCAGCCTTGGACCGTCGCGGCCAAAACTGTTTTTT	CASSLGPSRPKLFF
TRBV7-6	NA	NA	TRBJ1-5	TGTGCCAGCGGTCCGGTTGGGGATCAGCCCCAGCATTTT	CASGPVGDQPQHF
TRBV2	NA	few	TRBJ1-2	TGTGCCAGCAGTGAACGCTCGTCAGCGACATCCCCCACCTTC	CASSERSSATSPTF
TRBV7-9	TRBD2	many	TRBJ2-3	TGTGCCAGCAGCTTAGGGCCCCTCACTAGCGCGAACACAGATACGCAGTATTTT	CASSLGPLTSANTDTQYF